This TCR beta chain was profiled in a study of T cells in Graves' hyperthyroidism and ophthalmopathy. V gave up 3 bases and J gave up 8 bases; unmatched junction bases: 7. Germline-derived CDR1 and CDR2 are SNHLY and FYNNEI. The CDR3 spans 15 residues. This clonotype was counted ten times or more. Diagnostic assessment was based on clinical symptoms, serum thyroxine and TRAb, thyroid ultrasound and orbital computed tomography. Amplification yielded TCR beta CDR3 regions, with RNA transcripts as the source. HTBI primers drove first-round RT-PCR of the TCR CDR3. TCRdb re-analysed the multiplex PCR reads in MiXCR, keeping a single row per CDR3 protein. This table holds fewer than 850,000 distinct CDR3 sequences, around a sixth found once.

This sequence joins TRBV2 and TRBJ1-6; TRBD1 agrees at 7 bases. The specimen sequenced was blood. This clonotype was sampled from a man aged 45-60 years with Graves' hyperthyroidism. Here the CDR3 DNA reads TGTGCCAGCAGTGAGCGCAGGGGGTATGATTCACCCCTCCACTTT. Amino acids: CASSERRGYDSPLHF. The entire variable domain, with the rest obtained from reference TRBV2 and TRBJ1-6, is as follows: EPEVTQTPSHQVTQMGQEVILRCVPISNHLYFYWYRQILGQKVEFLVSFYNNEISEKSEIFDDQFSVERPDGSNFTLKIRSTKLEDSAMYFCASSERRGYDSPLHFGNGTRLTVT.